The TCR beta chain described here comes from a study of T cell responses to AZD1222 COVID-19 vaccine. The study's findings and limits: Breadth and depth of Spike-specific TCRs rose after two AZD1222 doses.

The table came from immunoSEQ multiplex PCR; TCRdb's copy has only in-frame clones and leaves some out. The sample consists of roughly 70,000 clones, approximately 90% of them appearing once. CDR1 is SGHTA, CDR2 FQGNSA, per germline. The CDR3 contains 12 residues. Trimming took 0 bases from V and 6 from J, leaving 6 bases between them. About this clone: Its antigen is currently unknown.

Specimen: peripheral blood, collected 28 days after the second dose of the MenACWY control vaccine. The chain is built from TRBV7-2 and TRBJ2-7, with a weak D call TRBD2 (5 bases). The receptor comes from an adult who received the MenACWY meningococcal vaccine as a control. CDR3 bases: TGTGCCAGCAGCTTAGCCGGGGTCGAGCAGTACTTC. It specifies CASSLAGVEQYF.